The 17 T cell receptor beta chains given below trace back to one sample, sequenced in a study of vaccination effects on CD4 cells after COVID-19. No antigen is known for these receptors. The method was immunoSEQ multiplex PCR; TCRdb's version includes in-frame clones alone and lacks a portion of them. The sample consists of 70,000 or so clones, 73% of them appearing once. Before sequencing took place, the ViraFEST assay used viral peptide pools to expand antigen-specific CD4+ T cells. When ten to eleven days of culture had elapsed, CD4+ T cells were isolated. The infection with SARS-CoV-2 (confirmed by PCR) occurred in this person between March and December 2020. The source material was CD4+ T cells from PBMCs cultured with HIV peptides, sampled before COVID-19 vaccination. Subset indicated: HIV-1 Nef peptide pool negative control/reference culture. These receptors all stem from a human donor who had a prior SARS-CoV-2 infection.

This chain uses TRBV6-5 with TRBJ1-3; D ambiguous. The CDR3 runs 13 residues. Germline CDR1 reads MNHEY; CDR2 reads SVGAGI. V shed 2 bases and J shed 0 bases, with 2 bases lying between them. The CDR3 region has the DNA TGTGCCAGCAGTTACGTCTCTGGAAACACCATATATTTT. Translating gives CASSYVSGNTIYF.

The chain combines TRBV3-1 (or the pseudogene TRBV3-2) with TRBJ2-3, with 9 bases fitting TRBD2. J was trimmed by 6 bases and V by 0 bases; bases with no gene match: 10. The CDR3 totals 17 residues. The germline gives CDR1 LGHDT, CDR2 YNNKEL (reference sequence). The CDR3 loop is CASSQEFGLARHDTQYF. As DNA, the CDR3 is TGTGCCAGCAGCCAAGAGTTCGGACTAGCGAGGCATGATACGCAGTATTTT.

This chain uses TRBV19 with TRBJ1-1, with unresolved D. CDR3 length equals 15 residues. CDR1 and CDR2 (germline): LNHDA, SQIVND (reference sequence). V shed 6 bases and J shed 3 bases, with 17 bases lying between them. This chain's CDR3 is CASRSNRVGDTEAFF. The CDR3 bases are TGTGCCAGTAGATCAAATCGTGTGGGAGACACTGAAGCTTTCTTT.

This clone came up a few times. The chain combines TRBV6-5 with TRBJ1-1; TRBD1 aligns across 8 bases. The CDR3 is made up of 13 amino acids. Losses at the gene ends were 5 bases for V and 4 bases for J; bases not matched to a gene: 3. Germline CDR1 and CDR2: MNHEY and SVGAGI. CDR3 region: CASSTDRGTEAFF. In nucleotides, the CDR3 is TGTGCCAGCAGTACAGACAGGGGCACTGAAGCTTTCTTT.

The V gene is TRBV30, the J gene TRBJ2-2; 15 nucleotides align to TRBD2. J lost 5 bases, V lost 3 bases, and 7 bases had no gene match. CDR1 GTSNPN and CDR2 SVGIG come from the germline V gene (reference sequence). The CDR3 loop spans 17 amino acids. The chain's CDR3 is CAWSGRTSGRATGELFF. DNA for the CDR3: TGTGCCTGGAGCGGTCGGACTAGCGGGAGGGCGACCGGGGAGCTGTTTTTT.

This chain links TRBV28 with TRBJ2-3; no firm D call. The CDR3 length is 15 residues. With 5 bases removed from V and 0 bases from J, the gap between germline ends came to 12 bases. CDR1 and CDR2 (germline): MDHEN, SYDVKM. The CDR3 DNA reads as TGTGCCAGCAGTCCCAACGGAGCTAGCACAGATACGCAGTATTTT. Protein sequence: CASSPNGASTDTQYF.

The rearrangement uses TRBV5-4 and TRBJ2-1; D is ambiguous. Germline V CDR1 and CDR2: SGHNT, YYREEE (reference sequence). The CDR3 runs 17 residues. Trimming stripped 1 base from V and 0 bases from J, with 14 bases between. DNA of the CDR3: TGTGCCAGCAGCTTGTTCGTGTCCCTGAGCTCCTACAATGAGCAGTTCTTC. It specifies CASSLFVSLSSYNEQFF.

This clone was counted between two and nine times. V usage is TRBV7-9 and J usage is TRBJ2-7, with a tentative D call TRBD2 (5 bases). V lost 7 bases and J 7 bases, leaving 14 bases between the germline ends. CDR1 is SEHNR and CDR2 is FQNEAQ in the germline V gene (reference sequence). The CDR3 is 12 residues long. The CDR3 sequence is CASTADGDEQYF. CDR3 DNA: TGTGCCAGCACAGCCGACGGGGATGAGCAGTACTTC.

The J gene is TRBJ2-3, the V gene TRBV6-6; D call uncertain. Trimming shortened V by 5 bases and J by 1 base, and 19 bases separated the two germline ends. This CDR3 is built from 17 residues. Germline loops: CDR1 MNHNY, CDR2 SVGAGI (reference sequence). The CDR3 protein is CASSLNPTPSGTDTQYF. DNA of the CDR3: TGTGCCAGCAGTCTGAACCCTACCCCGTCGGGCACAGATACGCAGTATTTT.

The rearrangement joins TRBV7-3 to TRBJ2-1, with 9 positions matching TRBD2. V gave up 1 base and J gave up 6 bases; unmatched junction bases: 4. The germline V gene has CDR1 SGHTA and CDR2 FQGTGA. The CDR3 covers 15 residues. CDR3 DNA sequence: TGTGCCAGCAGCTTAAGCGGGAGGGCCGGCAATGAGCAGTTCTTC. Translated: CASSLSGRAGNEQFF. Full variable domain (remainder filled in from reference TRBV7-3 and TRBJ2-1): GAGVSQTPSNKVTEKGKYVELRCDPISGHTALYWYRQSLGQGPEFLIYFQGTGAADDSGLPNDRFFAVRPEGSVSTLKIQRTERGDSAVYLCASSLSGRAGNEQFFGPGTRLTVL.

The chain combines TRBV12-3 or TRBV12-4 with TRBJ2-5; perhaps TRBD2 as D (5 bases). Trimming removed 6 bases from V and 2 bases from J, with 10 bases in between. The CDR3 covers 13 residues. CDR3 residues: CASRIRDQETQYF. The CDR3 DNA is TGTGCCAGCAGAATCCGGGATCAAGAGACCCAGTACTTC.

The gene calls are TRBV2 and TRBJ1-5; TRBD1 agrees at 7 bases. This CDR3 is 15 amino acids long. CDR1 and CDR2 from the germline V gene are SNHLY and FYNNEI. V dropped 4 bases and J dropped 3; count of bases not matched to a gene: 6. The CDR3: CASSGDRMLNQPQHF. CDR3 bases: TGTGCCAGCAGTGGGGACAGAATGCTCAATCAGCCCCAGCATTTT. The full variable domain, completed using reference TRBV2 and TRBJ1-5, is EPEVTQTPSHQVTQMGQEVILRCVPISNHLYFYWYRQILGQKVEFLVSFYNNEISEKSEIFDDQFSVERPDGSNFTLKIRSTKLEDSAMYFCASSGDRMLNQPQHFGDGTRLSIL.

The rearrangement links TRBV5-8 to TRBJ2-1, with D unclear. CDR3 size: 17 residues. The ends were cut back, 2 bases at V and 0 bases at J, with 15 bases in the middle. CDR1 and CDR2 (germline): SGHTS, YDEGEE. CDR3 sequence reads: CASSFRRSSISYNEQFF. CDR3 nucleotides: TGTGCCAGCAGCTTTAGACGTTCTTCAATCTCCTACAATGAGCAGTTCTTC.

As for this clone: Other DNA sequences from this sample encode an identical CDR3 as well. The chain joins TRBV19 to TRBJ2-1; D is unclear. This CDR3 is built from 13 residues. Germline-derived CDR1 and CDR2 are LNHDA and SQIVND (reference sequence). The V gene lost 1 base and the J gene lost 4 bases, with 5 bases spanning the gap. CDR3 coding DNA: TGTGCCAGTAGTATAGGGAATTACAATGAGCAGTTCTTC. The encoded protein is CASSIGNYNEQFF.

The gene calls are TRBV7-9 and TRBJ2-6; no clear D. V lost 3 bases to trimming and J lost 0 bases, with 6 bases between them. Germline V gene data show CDR1 as SEHNR and CDR2 as FQNEAQ (reference sequence). The CDR3 runs to 15 residues. The CDR3 region has the DNA TGTGCCAGCAGCTTTCCAGGCTCTGGGGCCAACGTCCTGACTTTC. This codes for CASSFPGSGANVLTF.

The chain links TRBV5-1 to TRBJ2-1; 7 bases agree with TRBD1. The length of the CDR3 is 13 residues. The V gene's germline CDR1 is SGHRS and CDR2 YFSETQ. Trimming at V came to 4 bases and at J to 5 bases, leaving 3 bases not matched to a gene. CDR3 sequence reads: CASSPGQNNEQFF. CDR3 DNA: TGCGCCAGCAGCCCGGGACAGAACAATGAGCAGTTCTTC.

The genes are TRBV13 and TRBJ1-6; 9 bases agree with TRBD1. This CDR3 contains 14 residues. V lost 3 bases and J lost 10; bases outside the gene matches: 4. Germline loops: CDR1 PRHDT, CDR2 FYEKMQ (reference sequence). In nucleotides, the CDR3 is TGTGCCAGCAGCTTCGACAGGGGGAACTCACCCCTCCACTTT. Amino acids: CASSFDRGNSPLHF.